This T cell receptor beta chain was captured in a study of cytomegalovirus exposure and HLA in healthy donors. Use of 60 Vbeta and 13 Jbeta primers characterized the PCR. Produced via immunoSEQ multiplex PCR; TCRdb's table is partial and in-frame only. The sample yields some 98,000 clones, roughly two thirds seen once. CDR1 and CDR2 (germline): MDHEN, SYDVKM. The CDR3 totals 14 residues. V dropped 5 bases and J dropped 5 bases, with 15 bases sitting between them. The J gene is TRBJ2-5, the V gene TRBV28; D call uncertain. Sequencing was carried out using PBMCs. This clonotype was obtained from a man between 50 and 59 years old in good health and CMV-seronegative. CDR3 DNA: TGTGCCAGCAGTACCGCGCTAAGTGTTGAGACCCAGTACTTC. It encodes CASSTALSVETQYF.